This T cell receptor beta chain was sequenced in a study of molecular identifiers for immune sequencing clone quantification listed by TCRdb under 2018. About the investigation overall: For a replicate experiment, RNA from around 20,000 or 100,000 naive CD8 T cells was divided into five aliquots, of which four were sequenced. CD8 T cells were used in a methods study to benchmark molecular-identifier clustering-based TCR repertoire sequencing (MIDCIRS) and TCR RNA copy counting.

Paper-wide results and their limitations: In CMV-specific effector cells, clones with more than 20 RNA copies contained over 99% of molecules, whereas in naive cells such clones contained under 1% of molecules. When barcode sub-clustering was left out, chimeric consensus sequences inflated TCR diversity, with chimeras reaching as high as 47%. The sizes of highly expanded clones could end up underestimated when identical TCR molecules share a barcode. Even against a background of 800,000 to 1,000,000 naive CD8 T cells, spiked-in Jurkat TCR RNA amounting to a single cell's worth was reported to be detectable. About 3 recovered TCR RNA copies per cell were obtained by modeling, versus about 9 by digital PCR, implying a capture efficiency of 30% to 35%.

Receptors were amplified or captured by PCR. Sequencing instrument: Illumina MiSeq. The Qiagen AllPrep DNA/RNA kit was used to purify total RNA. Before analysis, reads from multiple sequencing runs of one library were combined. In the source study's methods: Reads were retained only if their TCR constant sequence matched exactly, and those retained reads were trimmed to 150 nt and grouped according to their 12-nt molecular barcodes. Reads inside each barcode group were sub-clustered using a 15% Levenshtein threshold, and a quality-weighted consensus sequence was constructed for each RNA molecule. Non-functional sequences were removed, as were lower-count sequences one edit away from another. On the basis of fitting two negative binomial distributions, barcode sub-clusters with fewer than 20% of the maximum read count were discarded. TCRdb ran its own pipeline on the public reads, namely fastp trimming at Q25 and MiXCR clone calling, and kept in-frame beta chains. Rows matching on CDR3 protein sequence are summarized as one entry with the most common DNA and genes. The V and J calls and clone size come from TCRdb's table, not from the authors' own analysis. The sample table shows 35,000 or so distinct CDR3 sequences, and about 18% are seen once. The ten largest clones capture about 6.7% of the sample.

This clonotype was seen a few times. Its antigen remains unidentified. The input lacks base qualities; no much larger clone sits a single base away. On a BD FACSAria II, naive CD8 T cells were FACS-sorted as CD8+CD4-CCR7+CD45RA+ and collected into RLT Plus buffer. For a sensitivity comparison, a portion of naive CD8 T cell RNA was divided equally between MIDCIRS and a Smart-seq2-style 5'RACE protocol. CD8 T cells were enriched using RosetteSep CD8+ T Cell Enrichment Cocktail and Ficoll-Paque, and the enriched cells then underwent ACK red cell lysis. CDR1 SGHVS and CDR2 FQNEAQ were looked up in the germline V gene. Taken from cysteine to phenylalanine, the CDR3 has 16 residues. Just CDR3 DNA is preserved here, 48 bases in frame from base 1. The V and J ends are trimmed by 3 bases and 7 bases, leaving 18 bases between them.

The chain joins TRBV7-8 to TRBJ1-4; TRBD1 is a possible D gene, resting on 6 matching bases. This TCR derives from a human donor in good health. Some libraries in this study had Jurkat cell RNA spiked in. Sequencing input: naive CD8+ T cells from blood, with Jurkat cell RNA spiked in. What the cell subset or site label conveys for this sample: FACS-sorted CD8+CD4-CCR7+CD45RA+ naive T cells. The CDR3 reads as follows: CASSLARTADGEKLFF. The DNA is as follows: TGTGCCAGCAGCTTGGCCCGGACAGCCGATGGTGAAAAACTGTTTTTT.